This entry features one T cell receptor beta chain sequence. Its specificity is not known. The data derive from a study of cytomegalovirus exposure and HLA in healthy donors. Turning to the study itself: Earlier, 180 million or so T cells were analyzed, and some 120 million unique TCR beta sequences were found among them.

Study-wide results and caveats: Exclusion applied to some V segments, including TRBV6-2 and TRBV6-3, as they were indistinguishable.

The CDR3 consists of 16 residues. CDR1 is SGHNT and CDR2 is YENEEA in the germline V gene. V gave up 2 bases and J gave up 4 bases; unmatched junction bases: 4. PCR employed 60 Vbeta and 13 Jbeta primers. Assay used: immunoSEQ multiplex PCR; TCRdb lists only in-frame clones, some missing. The table shows around 210,000 clones, with roughly three quarters occurring only once. The V gene is TRBV11-3, the J gene TRBJ1-5; 11 positions agree with TRBD1. The clonotype comes from a middle-aged man in good health and CMV-seronegative. Sequenced sample: PBMCs. The CDR3 protein is CASSLSGDRGNQPQHF. CDR3 DNA: TGTGCCAGCAGCTTATCCGGGGACAGGGGGAATCAGCCCCAGCATTTT.